The rows below give T cell receptor beta chains drawn from one sample of a study of a mutant IDH1 vaccine in newly diagnosed glioma. Measured with immunoSEQ multiplex PCR; TCRdb has only the in-frame clones, and not every one. The sample carries approximately 79,000 clones, more than 70% recorded once. Their antigen targets remain unknown. The source material was PBMCs, sampled from a glioma patient whose treatment included an IDH1 peptide vaccine. These receptors all come from a woman aged 50 to 60 with glioma. The CDR3 runs from the conserved cysteine through the conserved F or W. The D gene is left open where the match is weak. Size values are once, few and many counts, or a class for expanded clones, and some rows have none.

d_call | j_call | clone_size | v_call | cdr3_aa | cdr3_nt
NA | TRBJ1-5 | NA | TRBV28 | CASSFFAGVSQPQHF | TGTGCCAGCAGTTTCTTTGCCGGGGTAAGTCAGCCCCAGCATTTT
NA | TRBJ2-5 | NA | TRBV6-5 | CASSYSAGRQETQYF | TGTGCCAGCAGTTACTCCGCAGGTAGACAAGAGACCCAGTACTTC
TRBD1 | TRBJ1-3 | few | TRBV30 | CAWSPGQGRSGNTIYF | TGTGCCTGGAGCCCGGGACAGGGACGATCTGGAAACACCATATATTTT
NA | TRBJ2-2 | NA | TRBV9 | CASSVLGSKGGELFF | TGTGCCAGCAGCGTTCTCGGGAGCAAAGGCGGGGAGCTGTTTTTT
NA | TRBJ1-3 | NA | TRBV7-9 | CASSLDRDIRGNTIYF | TGTGCCAGCAGCTTAGACCGGGACATAAGAGGAAACACCATATATTTT
NA | TRBJ2-7 | once | TRBV18 | CASSPPTMGLGEQYF | TGTGCCAGCTCACCACCTACTATGGGGCTGGGCGAGCAGTACTTC
TRBD1 | TRBJ2-7 | NA | TRBV19 | CASKDRNEQYF | TGTGCCAGTAAGGACAGGAACGAGCAGTACTTC
TRBD1 | TRBJ1-2 | once | TRBV6-1 | CATGNYGYTF | TGTGCGACAGGGAACTATGGCTACACCTTC
NA | TRBJ2-7 | NA | TRBV7-9 | CASSLGTATYEQYF | TGTGCCAGCAGCTTAGGGACCGCCACCTACGAGCAGTACTTC
NA | TRBJ2-7 | NA | TRBV9 | CASSPGKWGSSYEQYF | TGTGCCAGCAGCCCAGGGAAGTGGGGGAGCTCCTACGAGCAGTACTTC
TRBD2 | TRBJ2-4 | NA | TRBV10-3 | CAISESGWTSGRGAKNIQYF | TGTGCCATCAGTGAGTCGGGCTGGACTAGCGGGAGAGGGGCCAAAAACATTCAGTACTTC
NA | TRBJ2-4 | NA | TRBV9 | CASSGRGALRGGENIQYF | TGTGCCAGCAGCGGTAGAGGAGCCCTACGTGGGGGCGAAAACATTCAGTACTTC
NA | TRBJ2-4 | NA | TRBV28 | CASSFPIGQENIQYF | TGTGCCAGCAGTTTTCCCATAGGGCAGGAAAACATTCAGTACTTC
NA | TRBJ2-5 | NA | TRBV10-3 | CAISEQVGKETQYF | TGTGCCATCAGTGAGCAGGTCGGGAAAGAGACCCAGTACTTC
NA | TRBJ2-3 | NA | TRBV5-5 | CASSLALAGMADTQYF | TGTGCCAGCAGCTTGGCCTTGGCAGGGATGGCGGATACGCAGTATTTT
NA | TRBJ2-7 | NA | TRBV2 | CASSEFYEQYF | TGTGCCAGCAGTGAATTCTACGAGCAGTACTTC
NA | TRBJ1-1 | NA | TRBV7-3 | CASSLNQRTEAFF | TGTGCCAGCAGCTTAAACCAGAGGACTGAAGCTTTCTTT
NA | TRBJ1-5 | NA | TRBV9 | CASGRGADQPQHF | TGTGCCAGCGGGCGGGGGGCGGATCAGCCCCAGCATTTT
TRBD1 | TRBJ1-2 | NA | TRBV5-1 | CASSLFGTGDGYTF | TGCGCCAGCAGCTTGTTTGGGACAGGGGACGGCTACACCTTC
NA | TRBJ2-2 | NA | TRBV11-2 | CASSLGDVSHTGELFF | TGTGCCAGCAGCTTAGGGGACGTCTCTCACACCGGGGAGCTGTTTTTT
TRBD1 | TRBJ2-3 | NA | TRBV6-5 | CASSFGQGWNTQYF | TGTGCCAGCAGTTTCGGACAGGGGTGGAATACGCAGTATTTT
NA | TRBJ1-1 | few | TRBV7-9 | CASSLAGGYNTEAFF | TGTGCCAGCAGCTTAGCTGGGGGCTACAACACTGAAGCTTTCTTT
NA | TRBJ2-1 | NA | TRBV5-4 | CASSHYMEGPKNEQFF | TGTGCCAGCAGCCACTACATGGAGGGGCCTAAGAATGAGCAGTTCTTC
NA | TRBJ1-3 | NA | TRBV11-2 | CASSFDVISGNTIYF | TGTGCCAGCAGCTTTGACGTCATATCTGGAAACACCATATATTTT
NA | TRBJ1-6 | once | TRBV13 | CASHPPLGAPWFSPLHF | TGTGCCAGCCACCCCCCCCTCGGCGCGCCCTGGTTTTCACCCCTCCACTTT
NA | TRBJ1-1 | NA | TRBV5-1 | CASSRAFGGNTEAFF | TGCGCCAGCAGCCGGGCCTTTGGGGGGAACACTGAAGCTTTCTTT
NA | TRBJ1-5 | few | TRBV7-6 | CASSLEDSDNQPQHF | TGTGCCAGCAGCTTAGAAGACAGTGACAATCAGCCCCAGCATTTT
NA | TRBJ1-2 | NA | TRBV18 | CASSPLQGINYGYTF | TGTGCCAGCTCACCATTGCAGGGTATTAACTATGGCTACACCTTC
NA | TRBJ2-2 | NA | TRBV5-1 | CASSRTTTNTGELFF | TGCGCCAGCAGCCGGACTACCACGAACACCGGGGAGCTGTTTTTT
NA | TRBJ2-7 | NA | TRBV9 | CASSVEMDSYEQYF | TGTGCCAGCAGCGTAGAGATGGATTCCTACGAGCAGTACTTC
TRBD2 | TRBJ2-3 | NA | TRBV7-2 | CASSLEVAGGRGTDTQYF | TGTGCCAGCAGCTTAGAAGTAGCGGGAGGGCGGGGAACAGATACGCAGTATTTT
NA | TRBJ2-1 | once | TRBV11-2 | CASSSAGWASYNEQFF | TGTGCCAGCAGCTCCGCCGGGTGGGCCTCCTACAATGAGCAGTTCTTC
TRBD2 | TRBJ2-5 | NA | TRBV4-2 | CASSQGTSSETQYF | TGTGCCAGCAGCCAAGGGACTAGCAGTGAGACCCAGTACTTC
NA | TRBJ1-1 | once | TRBV11-3 | CASSRDGLRTEAFF | TGTGCCAGCAGCAGAGACGGCCTCCGGACTGAAGCTTTCTTT
NA | TRBJ2-7 | once | TRBV6-5 | CASSYSGVYEQYF | TGTGCCAGCAGTTACTCAGGGGTCTACGAGCAGTACTTC
TRBD2 | TRBJ2-3 | NA | TRBV7-3 | CASSLGASGSMDTQYF | TGTGCCAGCAGCTTAGGGGCTAGCGGGAGCATGGATACGCAGTATTTT
NA | TRBJ2-3 | NA | TRBV4-1 | CASSFDSASTDTQYF | TGCGCCAGCAGCTTCGACAGTGCCAGCACAGATACGCAGTATTTT
TRBD2 | TRBJ2-7 | NA | TRBV5-4 | CASSRREGPPYEQYF | TGTGCCAGCAGCCGAAGGGAGGGCCCTCCCTACGAGCAGTACTTC
TRBD2 | TRBJ2-2 | NA | TRBV9 | CASREREGNTGELFF | TGTGCCAGCAGGGAGCGGGAGGGCAACACCGGGGAGCTGTTTTTT
NA | TRBJ2-7 | NA | TRBV10-2 | CASSEPPWGSRNEQYF | TGCGCCAGCAGTGAGCCCCCCTGGGGGAGTCGGAACGAGCAGTACTTC
NA | TRBJ2-7 | once | TRBV6-1 | CASRELQGLLYEQYF | TGTGCCAGCAGGGAGTTACAGGGACTTCTGTACGAGCAGTACTTC
TRBD1 | TRBJ2-5 | NA | TRBV9 | CASSVAGGTGVETQYF | TGTGCCAGCAGCGTAGCTGGGGGGACAGGGGTAGAGACCCAGTACTTC
NA | TRBJ2-1 | NA | TRBV30 | CAWSGGGAYNEQFF | TGTGCCTGGAGTGGGGGCGGGGCCTACAATGAGCAGTTCTTC
NA | TRBJ1-5 | NA | TRBV15 | CATSPIPDLGDQPQHF | TGTGCCACCAGCCCAATTCCCGACCTAGGGGATCAGCCCCAGCATTTT
NA | TRBJ1-1 | NA | TRBV6-5 | CASSYSRGFDEAFF | TGTGCCAGCAGTTACTCGCGGGGGTTTGATGAAGCTTTCTTT
NA | TRBJ1-1 | NA | TRBV6-6 | CASSRQAMNTEAFF | TGTGCCAGCAGTCGTCAGGCTATGAACACTGAAGCTTTCTTT
NA | TRBJ1-1 | NA | TRBV30 | CAWNGGWGNTEAFF | TGTGCCTGGAACGGGGGTTGGGGGAACACTGAAGCTTTCTTT
NA | TRBJ2-1 | NA | TRBV7-3 | CASSTGTSNEQFF | TGTGCCAGCAGCACTGGCACATCGAATGAGCAGTTCTTC